These T cell receptor beta chains were read from a single sample in a study of cytomegalovirus exposure and HLA in healthy donors. Measured with immunoSEQ multiplex PCR; TCRdb has only the in-frame clones, and not every one. The table lists 150,000 to 200,000 clones, around 83% of them singletons, with approximately 6.5% in the top ten. The sample comprised PBMCs. The receptors were sampled from a man aged 50 to 60 in good health and CMV-seropositive. Each CDR3 is given without its conserved first and last residue. Size tells how often a clone was seen (once, few, many) or the class of an expanded clone, and some rows leave it out.

V: TRBV7-3; size: NA; J: TRBJ2-3; CDR3: ASSFLGGSGDTQY
V: TRBV18; size: once; J: NA; CDR3: ASSPDRGNRYEQY
V: TRBV7-6; size: NA; J: TRBJ2-1; CDR3: ASSFSDEQF
V: TRBV6-1; size: NA; J: TRBJ1-4; CDR3: ASSERAGGVGEKLF
V: TRBV7-9; size: NA; J: TRBJ2-1; CDR3: ASSDSRSSYNEQF
V: TRBV10-3; size: NA; J: TRBJ2-1; CDR3: AISLAGLYNEQF
V: TRBV2; size: few; J: TRBJ2-3; CDR3: ASSELGTSEYTQY
V: TRBV30; size: NA; J: TRBJ2-5; CDR3: AWSSRQETQY
V: TRBV29-1; size: NA; J: TRBJ1-4; CDR3: SASDTVEKLF
V: TRBV27; size: NA; J: TRBJ1-2; CDR3: ASSRGTSSSYYGYT
V: TRBV18; size: NA; J: TRBJ1-1; CDR3: AFSEAPGTEAF
V: TRBV19; size: NA; J: TRBJ1-6; CDR3: ASTLSNSYNSPLH
V: TRBV6-6; size: NA; J: TRBJ2-1; CDR3: ASTSKGLAGTEQF
V: TRBV5-1; size: NA; J: TRBJ2-6; CDR3: ASSMTGAGANVLT
V: TRBV5-1; size: NA; J: TRBJ1-3; CDR3: ASSQSIGGGGNTIY
V: TRBV9; size: NA; J: TRBJ2-2; CDR3: ASSLNQRGSGGGAGELF
V: TRBV28; size: NA; J: TRBJ1-2; CDR3: ASRTQGYHYGYT
V: TRBV25-1; size: NA; J: TRBJ2-5; CDR3: ASSESSPGQSWETQY
V: TRBV11-2; size: NA; J: TRBJ2-7; CDR3: ASSLEATGVGQY
V: TRBV2; size: NA; J: TRBJ1-2; CDR3: ASSVRQENYGYT
V: TRBV28; size: NA; J: TRBJ1-6; CDR3: ASRQGVWSPLH
V: TRBV9; size: NA; J: TRBJ2-2; CDR3: ASSVASTGELF
V: TRBV7-2; size: NA; J: TRBJ2-5; CDR3: ASSSIPKGDQETQY
V: TRBV18; size: NA; J: TRBJ2-1; CDR3: ASSPPGSSYNEQF
V: TRBV7-6; size: NA; J: TRBJ2-2; CDR3: ASSLAQNTGELF
V: TRBV21-1; size: NA; J: TRBJ2-5; CDR3: ASSRGSGAREETQY